Presented here are 28 T cell receptor beta chains from one specimen sequenced in a study of shared clonotypes between healthy human individuals. Clones were read by immunoSEQ multiplex PCR, and TCRdb kept only the in-frame ones, dropping some. The sample gives about a million clones, over 75% of which show up once; approximately 1.5% is in the top ten. Material: memory CD4+ T cells sorted from blood. Subset here: CD45RA-negative fraction. These receptors came from a man between 18 and 29 years old in good health.

This chain uses TRBV13 with TRBJ2-1; 9 bases match TRBD2. This CDR3 comprises 16 residues. Germline values: CDR1 PRHDT, CDR2 FYEKMQ (reference sequence). The trim removed 0 bases at V and 7 bases at J, leaving 7 bases unmatched. Here the CDR3 reads CASSLGRGLAGNEQFF. The DNA for the CDR3 is TGTGCCAGCAGCTTAGGCCGAGGTCTAGCGGGAAATGAGCAGTTCTTC.

J is TRBJ2-6 and V is TRBV2, with D perhaps matching TRBD1 (6 bases). Germline-derived CDR1 and CDR2 are SNHLY and FYNNEI. The length of the CDR3 is 15 residues. V gave up 5 bases and J gave up 4 bases, with 12 bases separating them. CDR3 in DNA: TGTGCCAGCAGTTTACAGGGATCCGGGGCCAACGTCCTGACTTTC. Translated: CASSLQGSGANVLTF.

This rearrangement joins TRBV19 to TRBJ1-4; D is unresolved. Trimming shortened V by 4 bases and J by 7 bases, and 19 bases separated the two germline ends. Germline CDR1 and CDR2: LNHDA and SQIVND (reference sequence). The CDR3 has 16 amino acids. The CDR3 DNA follows: TGTGCCAGTAGTACCGCTGGGCGGCTTCTGGGTGAAAAACTGTTTTTT. Protein product: CASSTAGRLLGEKLFF.

V gene TRBV6-5 combines with J gene TRBJ2-5; D ambiguous. This CDR3 region has 15 residues. Germline V gives CDR1 MNHEY, CDR2 SVGAGI. Trimming removed 5 bases at V and 5 bases at J, with 18 bases between. The CDR3 sequence: CASSLSPKGRETQYF. CDR3 in DNA: TGTGCCAGCAGTCTTTCCCCAAAGGGTCGGGAGACCCAGTACTTC.

The chain carries TRBV5-6 and TRBJ2-5; D may be TRBD2 (5 bases). Trimming removed 2 bases from V and 1 base from J, with 6 bases in between. The length of the CDR3 is 13 residues. Looked up from germline, CDR1 is SGHDT and CDR2 is YYEEEE. The CDR3 DNA is TGTGCCAGCAGCTTCGCGGGCCAAGAGACCCAGTACTTC. Residues: CASSFAGQETQYF.

This clone was counted once. V usage is TRBV28 and J usage is TRBJ1-2; D may be TRBD1 (5 bases). The CDR3 length is 13 residues. The germline V gene encodes CDR1 MDHEN and CDR2 SYDVKM. The germline V and J ends were trimmed by 5 bases and 8 bases, with 15 bases remaining between them. The CDR3 DNA is TGTGCCAGCAGTCCGGACACTTGGGGAGGCTACACCTTC. Encoded protein: CASSPDTWGGYTF.

The rearrangement uses TRBV27 and TRBJ2-3; 9 bases agree with TRBD2. V lost 7 bases, J lost 0 bases, and 2 bases stayed unmatched. Per the germline V gene, CDR1 is MNHEY and CDR2 is SMNVEV (reference sequence). CDR3 length equals 14 residues. DNA of the CDR3: TGTGCCAGCATGCTAGCGGGGAGCACAGATACGCAGTATTTT. It is translated as CASMLAGSTDTQYF.

V is TRBV11-2 and J is TRBJ2-2; TRBD1 might be the D (5 bases). Germline CDR1 is SGHAT and CDR2 is FQNNGV. V gave up 5 bases and J gave up 7 bases, with 17 bases separating them. CDR3 length equals 15 residues. The CDR3 spells CASSTRIGAGGELFF. CDR3 sequence (DNA): TGTGCCAGCAGCACAAGAATAGGGGCTGGCGGGGAGCTGTTTTTT.

The rearrangement joins TRBV10-3 to TRBJ2-3; D is unclear. Germline-derived CDR1 and CDR2 are ENHRY and SYGVKD. There are 12 residues in the CDR3. V shed 6 bases and J shed 1 base, with 5 bases lying between them. CDR3 nucleotides: TGTGCCATCAGGGATCGCACAGATACGCAGTATTTT. Its protein product is CAIRDRTDTQYF.

The J gene is TRBJ2-5, the V gene TRBV5-1; 7 bases align to TRBD1. Trimming removed 4 bases from V and 4 bases from J; junction bases left unmatched: 13. The CDR3 runs to 16 residues. Germline CDR1 reads SGHRS; CDR2 reads YFSETQ. In DNA, the CDR3 is TGCGCCAGCAGCCCGGGCGAGGGGGCGAGGCGAGAGACCCAGTACTTC. Translated, it gives CASSPGEGARRETQYF.

This chain uses TRBV5-6 with TRBJ2-3, with 10 bases lining up with TRBD2. V shed 2 bases, J shed 6 bases, and the junction held 9 bases outside the gene matches. Germline assignment: CDR1 SGHDT and CDR2 YYEEEE. The CDR3 sequence is 16 residues long. CDR3 in amino acids: CASSFYSSGSGDTQYF. CDR3 nucleotide sequence: TGTGCCAGCAGCTTCTACTCTAGCGGGAGTGGCGATACGCAGTATTTT.

About this clone itself: The sample holds other DNA sequences that translate to the same CDR3. This rearrangement joins TRBV27 to TRBJ2-7; D not resolved. V was trimmed by 1 base and J by 0 bases, leaving 10 bases between them. This CDR3 is 15 amino acids long. Germline loops: CDR1 MNHEY, CDR2 SMNVEV (reference sequence). The CDR3 DNA reads as TGTGCCAGCAGTTTATTGGCCGGAAGCTCCTACGAGCAGTACTTC. Protein product: CASSLLAGSSYEQYF.

The chain is built from TRBV11-2 and TRBJ2-4; D perhaps matches TRBD1 (6 bases). The CDR3 extends over 15 amino acids. CDR1 and CDR2 (germline): SGHAT, FQNNGV. V was pared by 1 base and J by 3 bases, with 10 bases between. This chain's CDR3 is CASSLGGRGKNIQYF. The CDR3 region has the DNA TGTGCCAGCAGCTTAGGGGGGCGCGGCAAAAACATTCAGTACTTC.

V usage is TRBV21-1 and J usage is TRBJ1-5. TRBV21-1 is recorded as a pseudogene. The CDR3 is made up of 12 amino acids. The CDR3 protein is CASSNDNQPQHF. The CDR3 nucleotides read TGTGCCAGCAGCAATGACAATCAGCCCCAGCATTTT.

This clone has more than one count but fewer than ten. The V and J genes are TRBV28 and TRBJ1-5; D ambiguous. This CDR3 spans 13 amino acids. Germline V lookup: CDR1 MDHEN, CDR2 SYDVKM. Trimming stripped 4 bases from V and 6 bases from J, with 10 bases between. Here the CDR3 DNA reads TGTGCCAGCAGTTCCGCGGGGAGTCAGCCCCAGCATTTT. It specifies CASSSAGSQPQHF.

Details on this clone: The sample carries other DNA sequences with the same CDR3. The chain is built from TRBV5-1 and TRBJ1-1; D is possibly TRBD1 (6 bases). Trimming removed 3 bases at V and 1 base at J, with 10 bases between. CDR3 size: 14 residues. CDR1 is SGHRS and CDR2 is YFSETQ in the germline V gene. The CDR3 loop reads CASSSGHENTEAFF. The CDR3 DNA follows: TGCGCCAGCAGCTCGGGACATGAGAACACTGAAGCTTTCTTT.

As to this clone: The sample holds other DNA sequences that translate to the same CDR3. The chain combines TRBV7-2 with TRBJ2-7; possible D gene TRBD1, 6 bases. The CDR3 loop spans 13 amino acids. CDR1 is SGHTA and CDR2 is FQGNSA in the germline V gene. V was clipped by 1 base and J by 3 bases, with 7 bases between them. This CDR3 reads CASSLGGGYEQYF. The CDR3 nucleotides read TGTGCCAGCAGCTTAGGAGGGGGCTACGAGCAGTACTTC.

The rearrangement uses TRBV9 and TRBJ2-7; D ambiguous. V lost 4 bases, J lost 0 bases, and 11 bases lay in between. Germline CDR1 SGDLS, CDR2 YYNGEE. The CDR3 spans 14 residues. In DNA form, the CDR3 reads TGTGCCAGCAGCACTAACCCGGGCTCCTACGAGCAGTACTTC. Its translation: CASSTNPGSYEQYF.

This clone was observed a handful of times. The rearrangement joins TRBV6-1 to TRBJ2-5; 7 positions match TRBD2. The CDR3 length is 19 residues. V lost 0 bases and J lost 5; bases outside the gene matches: 18. Germline-derived CDR1 and CDR2 are MNHNS and SASEGT. The CDR3 region has the DNA TGTGCCAGCAGTGAAGCGGGGAGGGCGGCCCTCCTTACGTGGGAGACCCAGTACTTC. Translated: CASSEAGRAALLTWETQYF.

This chain connects TRBV4-3 to TRBJ2-3, with 8 bases that match TRBD1. There are 15 residues in the CDR3. In germline, CDR1 is LGHNA, CDR2 YSLEER. With 5 bases clipped from V and 4 bases from J, the junction kept 8 bases outside the gene matches. In DNA form, the CDR3 reads TGCGCCAGCAGCTCCCGGCAGGGGGCCTCAGATACGCAGTATTTT. Translation gives CASSSRQGASDTQYF.

About this clone itself: This CDR3 is also generated by other DNA sequences in the sample. The genes are TRBV10-2 and TRBJ1-5; 8 nucleotides line up with TRBD1. CDR3 length: 13 amino acids. Germline lookup yields CDR1 WSHSY and CDR2 SAAADI. Trimming removed 7 bases from V and 3 bases from J; junction bases left unmatched: 2. Here the CDR3 DNA reads TGCGCCAGCACGGACAGGGTCAATCAGCCCCAGCATTTT. Its protein is CASTDRVNQPQHF.

V and J are TRBV6-5 and TRBJ1-6; 9 bases are a match to TRBD1. The CDR3 is 15 amino acids. Germline V gives CDR1 MNHEY, CDR2 SVGAGI. The V gene end was trimmed by 0 bases and the J gene end by 8 bases; junction bases not matched to a gene: 2. CDR3 region: CASSYSGTGHSPLHF. CDR3 in DNA: TGTGCCAGCAGTTACTCCGGGACAGGGCATTCACCCCTCCACTTT.

The chain combines TRBV27 with TRBJ2-1, with TRBD2 identical over 8 bases. Trimming at V came to 5 bases and at J to 0 bases, leaving 6 bases not matched to a gene. CDR3 length: 16 amino acids. Germline V gene lookup returns CDR1 MNHEY and CDR2 SMNVEV (reference sequence). The CDR3 is CASSSPGTSSYNEQFF. The CDR3 DNA reads as TGTGCCAGCAGTAGTCCCGGGACTAGCTCCTACAATGAGCAGTTCTTC.

There are a few counts of this clone. The chain carries TRBV28 and TRBJ2-2; the D gene is possibly TRBD1 (6 bases). CDR3 size: 13 residues. V was trimmed by 6 bases and J by 6 bases, leaving 11 bases between them. Germline CDR1 and CDR2: MDHEN and SYDVKM. CDR3 bases: TGTGCCAGCAGGACAGGAAGAGCCGGGGAGCTGTTTTTT. It encodes CASRTGRAGELFF. The full variable domain, rest sourced from reference TRBV28 and TRBJ2-2, is DVKVTQSSRYLVKRTGEKVFLECVQDMDHENMFWYRQDPGLGLRLIYFSYDVKMKEKGDIPEGYSVSREKKERFSLILESASTNQTSMYLCASRTGRAGELFFGEGSRLTVL.

As to this clone: The sample holds other DNA sequences that translate to the same CDR3. J is TRBJ1-5 and V is TRBV19; D is ambiguous. The germline V and J ends were trimmed by 3 bases and 7 bases, with 7 bases remaining between them. This CDR3 is 12 amino acids long. Germline lookup yields CDR1 LNHDA and CDR2 SQIVND (reference sequence). CDR3 sequence reads: CASSISGQPQHF. The CDR3 DNA sequence: TGTGCCAGTAGTATTTCCGGGCAGCCCCAGCATTTT.

For this clone: Its ends do not fully match the called genes, so a read error is possible. The rearrangement links TRBV7-7 to TRBJ2-3, with D unclear. This CDR3 has 13 residues. The V gene's germline CDR1 is SSHAT and CDR2 FNYEAQ (reference sequence). The CDR3 DNA sequence: TGTGCTAGCAGCCCTAGTCCAGTTGGTACGCAGTATTTT. It codes for CASSPSPVGTQYF.

The chain couples TRBV25-1 to TRBJ1-5; D possibly corresponds to TRBD1 (5 bases). CDR1 is MGHDK and CDR2 is SYGVNS in the germline V gene. The V end lost 6 bases, the J end lost 6 bases, and 21 bases lay between the germline ends. The CDR3 runs 16 residues. CDR3: CASSPGGGVGGQPQHF. As DNA, the CDR3 is TGTGCCAGCAGCCCAGGTGGGGGGGTGGGTGGTCAGCCCCAGCATTTT.

This clone occurred a few times. The chain has TRBV6-6 and TRBJ1-5; 9 bases agree with TRBD1. Trimming at V came to 6 bases and at J to 2 bases, leaving 5 bases not matched to a gene. CDR1 is MNHNY and CDR2 is SVGAGI in the germline V gene (reference sequence). The CDR3 loop spans 15 amino acids. For the CDR3, the DNA is TGTGCCAGCAGGCTGCGGACAGGGGGCAATCAGCCCCAGCATTTT. Encoded protein: CASRLRTGGNQPQHF.